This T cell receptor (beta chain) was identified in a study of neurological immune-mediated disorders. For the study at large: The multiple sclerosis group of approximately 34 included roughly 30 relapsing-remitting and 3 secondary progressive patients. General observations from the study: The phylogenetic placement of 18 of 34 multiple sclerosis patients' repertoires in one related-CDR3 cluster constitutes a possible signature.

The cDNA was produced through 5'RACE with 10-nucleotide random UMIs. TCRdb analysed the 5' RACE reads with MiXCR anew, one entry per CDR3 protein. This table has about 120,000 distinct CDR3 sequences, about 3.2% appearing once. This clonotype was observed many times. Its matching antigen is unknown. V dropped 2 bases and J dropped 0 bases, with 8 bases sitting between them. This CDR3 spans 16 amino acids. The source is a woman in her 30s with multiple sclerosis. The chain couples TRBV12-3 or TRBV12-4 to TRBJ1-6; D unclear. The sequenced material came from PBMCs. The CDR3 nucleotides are TGTGCCAGCAGTTTAAGGGCGAGCTCCTATAATTCACCCCTCCACTTT. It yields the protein CASSLRASSYNSPLHF.